These 13 T cell receptor beta chains were all obtained from the same sample, sequenced in a study of OX40 agonist ivuxolimab in advanced cancers. This table comes from immunoSEQ multiplex PCR, and its TCRdb copy is limited to in-frame clones, with some not included. In the table there are around 80,000 clones, around nine tenths of which are singletons. The sample was CD4+ or CD8+ T cells sorted from blood, taken in a trial of the OX40 agonist ivuxolimab. These TCRs come from an adult with an advanced solid tumor such as melanoma, head and neck, liver or kidney cancer.

The rearrangement uses TRBV2 and TRBJ2-3; D remains ambiguous. CDR3 length equals 15 residues. Looked up from germline, CDR1 is SNHLY and CDR2 is FYNNEI. Trimming shortened V by 1 base and J by 0 bases, and 8 bases separated the two germline ends. The CDR3 nucleotides are TGTGCCAGCAGTGAAGTCATTAGCAGCACAGATACGCAGTATTTT. This gives the protein CASSEVISSTDTQYF.

The V and J genes are TRBV6-1 and TRBJ2-2, with 8 positions matching TRBD1. CDR1 is MNHNS and CDR2 is SASEGT in the germline V gene. The CDR3 is 17 amino acids. V was clipped by 8 bases and J by 0 bases; unmatched bases: 11. CDR3 sequence (DNA): TGTGCCAGCGGTGGCAGGGGGCTGAGAGCGAACACCGGGGAGCTGTTTTTT. Residues: CASGGRGLRANTGELFF.

The chain employs TRBV6-4 and TRBJ2-2; TRBD2 matches 9 bases. The CDR3 runs to 15 residues. The trim removed 6 bases at V and 4 bases at J, leaving 6 bases unmatched. Germline loops: CDR1 MRHNA, CDR2 SNTAGT. CDR3 sequence reads: CASSASGVGTGELFF. As DNA, the CDR3 is TGTGCCAGCAGCGCTAGCGGGGTCGGCACCGGGGAGCTGTTTTTT.

This clone was seen only a few times. The gene calls are TRBV7-9 and TRBJ2-1; no firm D call. The CDR3 runs to 13 residues. Germline CDR1 reads SEHNR; CDR2 reads FQNEAQ (reference sequence). V lost 6 bases and J 0 bases, leaving 6 bases between the germline ends. The CDR3 sequence is CASSMSSYNEQFF. The CDR3 coding sequence is TGTGCCAGCAGTATGAGCTCCTACAATGAGCAGTTCTTC.

The V gene is TRBV7-8, the J gene TRBJ2-7; TRBD2 aligns across 8 bases. Germline CDR1 SGHVS, CDR2 FQNEAQ. V lost 8 bases and J lost 0; bases outside the gene matches: 6. The CDR3 covers 14 residues. The DNA of the CDR3 is TGTGCCAGCGGGCGTAGCGGGAACTCCTACGAGCAGTACTTC. Translating gives CASGRSGNSYEQYF.

V is TRBV5-5 and J is TRBJ2-3; 7 nucleotides line up with TRBD1. The germline V gene has CDR1 SGHKS and CDR2 YYEKEE (reference sequence). Trimming took 4 bases from V and 1 from J; bases not matched to a gene: 6. The CDR3 has 15 amino acids. In DNA form, the CDR3 reads TGTGCCAGCAGCCAAACAGGGGTGGGCACAGATACGCAGTATTTT. Residues: CASSQTGVGTDTQYF.

The chain couples TRBV29-1 to TRBJ2-1, with TRBD2 matching over 9 bases. Germline V CDR1 and CDR2: SQVTM, ANQGSEA. The J segment lost 9 bases and the V segment lost 7 bases, leaving 16 bases of the junction unmatched. The CDR3 is 15 residues long. The CDR3 region is CSARSTAGGPAEQFF. DNA of the CDR3: TGCAGCGCTCGTTCCACGGCGGGGGGGCCGGCTGAGCAGTTCTTC.

J is TRBJ2-7 and V is TRBV27, with 8 bases fitting TRBD2. This CDR3 has 13 residues. The germline gives CDR1 MNHEY, CDR2 SMNVEV (reference sequence). J was trimmed by 5 bases and V by 3 bases; bases with no gene match: 3. The DNA of the CDR3 is TGTGCCAGCAGTTTCATGCGGGAGGACGAGCAGTACTTC. This sequence encodes CASSFMREDEQYF.

This clone was detected a few times. This chain joins TRBV6-6 and TRBJ2-7; no clear D. The CDR3 has 13 residues. Trimming stripped 0 bases from V and 3 bases from J, with 6 bases between. Germline V gene lookup returns CDR1 MNHNY and CDR2 SVGAGI (reference sequence). The CDR3 DNA follows: TGTGCCAGCAGTTACTCGACGGGCTACGAGCAGTACTTC. It translates to CASSYSTGYEQYF.

This clone was observed a single time. The rearrangement links TRBV7-9 to TRBJ1-4, with a weak D call TRBD1 (6 bases). CDR1 is SEHNR and CDR2 is FQNEAQ in the germline V gene (reference sequence). V lost 5 bases, J lost 5 bases, and 21 bases lay in between. The CDR3 is 17 residues long. This CDR3 reads CASSRRATAQGNEKLFF. In nucleotides, the CDR3 is TGTGCCAGCAGCCGAAGGGCCACTGCTCAGGGGAATGAAAAACTGTTTTTT.

The chain links TRBV5-1 to TRBJ2-2; D is ambiguous. The CDR3 is 14 amino acids. The V and J ends lost 9 bases and 5 bases respectively, with 17 bases between them. In germline, CDR1 is SGHRS, CDR2 YFSETQ. The CDR3 region has the DNA TGCGCCACCACCCCAGGTTTACGGACCGGGGAGCTGTTTTTT. It codes for CATTPGLRTGELFF.

The V call is TRBV5-4, the J call TRBJ1-2; 7 bases are a match to TRBD1. Germline trimming cut 2 bases from V and 0 bases from J; bases unmatched to any gene: 10. Germline CDR1 SGHNT, CDR2 YYREEE (reference sequence). The CDR3 spans 17 residues. In nucleotides, the CDR3 is TGTGCCAGCAGCTTCCCAGGGGGGGGCCATACTAACTATGGCTACACCTTC. Residues: CASSFPGGGHTNYGYTF.

This chain uses TRBV27 with TRBJ2-7, with TRBD1 matching 7 bases. There are 12 residues in the CDR3. Germline CDR1 and CDR2: MNHEY and SMNVEV (reference sequence). DNA of the CDR3: TGTACTACAGGGGACCTCCGATTCGAGCAGTACTTC. This translates into CTTGDLRFEQYF.